One sample yielded the 20 T cell receptor beta chains listed below, sequenced in a study of blood T cell repertoires in COVID-19. The table came from immunoSEQ multiplex PCR; TCRdb's copy has only in-frame clones and leaves some out. The table shows some 400,000 clones, with 85% to 90% occurring only once. The sequencing sample was made of PBMCs or T cells enriched from blood (not recorded which). The receptor set was obtained from a man aged 30 to 45 who had recovered from COVID-19.

The chain links TRBV15 to TRBJ2-1; possible D gene TRBD1, 5 bases. This CDR3 has 14 amino acids. Germline lookup yields CDR1 LNHNV and CDR2 YYDKDF (reference sequence). V lost 0 bases to trimming and J lost 8 bases, with 11 bases between them. CDR3 sequence: CATSRDQGSYEQFF. CDR3 nucleotide sequence: TGTGCCACCAGCAGAGATCAGGGCAGCTATGAGCAGTTCTTC.

The rearrangement links TRBV29-1 to TRBJ1-2; maybe TRBD1 (5 bases). The V end lost 6 bases, the J end lost 7 bases, and 18 bases lay between the germline ends. CDR1 SQVTM and CDR2 ANQGSEA come from the germline V gene. The CDR3 has 13 residues. Written as DNA, the CDR3 is TGCAGCGTCCCCTCCTATGCCGGGGGTGGCTACACCTTC. Amino acids: CSVPSYAGGGYTF.

The chain carries TRBV5-6 and TRBJ2-3; D perhaps matches TRBD2 (5 bases). Deletions cut 1 base from V and 2 bases from J, with 14 bases between. Per the germline V gene, CDR1 is SGHDT and CDR2 is YYEEEE. CDR3 length: 16 amino acids. The CDR3 DNA follows: TGTGCCAGCAGCTTGAGAGGGATCGCCCCCACAGATACGCAGTATTTT. Translating gives CASSLRGIAPTDTQYF.

Turning to this clone: Different DNA sequences within this sample yield the same CDR3. The chain has TRBV5-1 and TRBJ1-1, with TRBD1 identical over 7 bases. Trimming took 2 bases from V and 4 from J; bases not matched to a gene: 5. Per germline, CDR1 SGHRS and CDR2 YFSETQ. The CDR3 is 14 amino acids. The chain's CDR3 is CASSFSSGGTEAFF. The CDR3 coding sequence is TGCGCCAGCAGCTTCTCGTCAGGGGGCACTGAAGCTTTCTTT.

The V and J genes are TRBV19 and TRBJ2-7, with 7 bases lining up with TRBD2. J was trimmed by 2 bases and V by 0 bases; bases with no gene match: 10. Germline-derived CDR1 and CDR2 are LNHDA and SQIVND (reference sequence). The CDR3 contains 17 residues. CDR3 DNA: TGTGCCAGTAGTATAGAGGGTAATAGTGGGACTACCTACGAGCAGTACTTC. Translated: CASSIEGNSGTTYEQYF.

This CDR3 is CASTQGIQETQYF. In DNA, the CDR3 is TGTGCCAGCACACAGGGGATTCAGGAGACCCAGTACTTC. V and J are TRBV7-2 and TRBJ2-5; the match to TRBD1 covers 7 bases. The germline gives CDR1 SGHTA, CDR2 FQGNSA. This CDR3 comprises 13 residues. V lost 7 bases and J lost 5; bases outside the gene matches: 7.

The chain combines TRBV7-9 with TRBJ2-2; D might be TRBD1 (5 bases). Germline CDR1 and CDR2: SEHNR and FQNEAQ (reference sequence). Trimming took off 3 bases at V and 8 bases at J, with 13 bases between the two ends. This CDR3 has 14 amino acids. As DNA, the CDR3 is TGTGCCAGCAGCTTTGTGCAGGGTGTTGGGGAGCTGTTTTTT. Protein: CASSFVQGVGELFF.

This chain uses TRBV4-1 with TRBJ2-1, with 9 bases that match TRBD2. There are 17 residues in the CDR3. With 1 base clipped from V and 0 bases from J, the junction kept 4 bases outside the gene matches. The germline gives CDR1 MGHRA, CDR2 YSYEKL. The CDR3 here is CASSQGLAGRSYNEQFF. The CDR3, as DNA: TGCGCCAGCAGCCAAGGGCTAGCGGGACGCTCCTACAATGAGCAGTTCTTC.

This clone has more than one count but fewer than ten. The chain carries TRBV7-2 and TRBJ1-3, with no clear D. CDR1 SGHTA and CDR2 FQGNSA come from the germline V gene. Trimming left V 3 bases short and J 4 bases short, with 13 bases between. This CDR3 is built from 15 residues. As DNA, the CDR3 is TGTGCCAGCAGCTTCGGCCAGGAGGTCGGAAACACCATATATTTT. Amino acid sequence: CASSFGQEVGNTIYF. Full variable domain (missing parts from reference TRBV7-2 and TRBJ1-3): GAGVSQSPSNKVTEKGKDVELRCDPISGHTALYWYRQSLGQGLEFLIYFQGNSAPDKSGLPSDRFSAERTGGSVSTLTIQRTQQEDSAVYLCASSFGQEVGNTIYFGEGSWLTVV.

The chain employs TRBV15 and TRBJ1-6, with D maybe TRBD1 (5 bases). Germline assignment: CDR1 LNHNV and CDR2 YYDKDF (reference sequence). The CDR3 extends over 15 amino acids. The V gene lost 3 bases and the J gene lost 9 bases, with 15 bases spanning the gap. The CDR3 protein is CATSRSGTSFSPLHF. DNA for the CDR3: TGTGCCACCAGCAGGAGCGGGACGTCCTTTTCACCCCTCCACTTT. The full variable domain, completed using reference TRBV15 and TRBJ1-6, is DAMVIQNPRYQVTQFGKPVTLSCSQTLNHNVMYWYQQKSSQAPKLLFHYYDKDFNNEADTPDNFQSRRPNTSFCFLDIRSPGLGDTAMYLCATSRSGTSFSPLHFGNGTRLTVT.

This chain uses TRBV3-1 (or the pseudogene TRBV3-2) with TRBJ1-5; perhaps TRBD1 as D (5 bases). Germline V gene sequence: CDR1 LGHDT, CDR2 YNNKEL (reference sequence). The CDR3 is made up of 15 amino acids. V was clipped by 0 bases and J by 1 base, with 7 bases between them. CDR3 region: CASSQDWGSNQPQHF. CDR3 sequence (DNA): TGTGCCAGCAGCCAAGATTGGGGCAGCAATCAGCCCCAGCATTTT.

This clone was found once. V gene TRBV9 combines with J gene TRBJ2-1; D is perhaps TRBD2 (5 bases). The CDR3 length is 16 residues. V was shortened by 3 bases and J by 3 bases, with 16 bases between the two germline ends. CDR1 SGDLS and CDR2 YYNGEE come from the germline V gene. The CDR3 region is CASSANWADFYNEQFF. The CDR3, as DNA: TGTGCCAGCAGCGCCAACTGGGCGGACTTCTACAATGAGCAGTTCTTC.

The rearrangement uses TRBV7-8 and TRBJ1-1; unclear D gene. V lost 3 bases to trimming and J lost 1 base, with 9 bases between them. Germline CDR1 and CDR2: SGHVS and FQNEAQ. This CDR3 has 14 residues. CDR3 protein: CASSLATENTEAFF. CDR3 coding DNA: TGTGCCAGCAGCTTGGCCACAGAGAACACTGAAGCTTTCTTT.

This clone has just one count. The chain is built from TRBV7-9 and TRBJ2-1, with 12 bases that match TRBD1. In germline, CDR1 is SEHNR, CDR2 FQNEAQ (reference sequence). The junction had 6 bases not matched to a gene; V was cut back by 5 bases and J by 1 base. The length of the CDR3 is 17 residues. In nucleotides, the CDR3 is TGTGCCAGCAGCCAACGGGACAGGGGGCTTTCCTACAATGAGCAGTTCTTC. Its protein product is CASSQRDRGLSYNEQFF.

The chain carries TRBV6-5 and TRBJ2-7, with D perhaps matching TRBD1 (6 bases). The CDR3 length is 13 residues. The ends were cut back, 10 bases at V and 2 bases at J, with 15 bases in the middle. The germline CDR1 and CDR2 sequences are MNHEY and SVGAGI. DNA for the CDR3: TGTGCCACGAATGAGGGGGTTCCCTACGAGCAGTACTTC. This encodes CATNEGVPYEQYF.

The genes are TRBV5-1 and TRBJ2-1; D may be TRBD2 (5 bases). V lost 4 bases and J lost 5, with 10 bases in between. CDR1 is SGHRS and CDR2 is YFSETQ in the germline V gene. The length of the CDR3 is 13 residues. In DNA, the CDR3 is TGCGCCAGCAGCCTGAGGACTCACAATGAGCAGTTCTTC. Its protein product is CASSLRTHNEQFF.

The V call is TRBV7-9, the J call TRBJ2-7, with 11 bases that match TRBD1. The V segment lost 5 bases and the J segment 4 bases; nucleotides outside the gene matches: 7. Germline loops: CDR1 SEHNR, CDR2 FQNEAQ (reference sequence). This CDR3 contains 15 residues. CDR3 nucleotide sequence: TGTGCCAGCAGCCAGCCCGGACAGGGGGCTTACGAGCAGTACTTC. It yields the protein CASSQPGQGAYEQYF.

J is TRBJ2-1 and V is TRBV5-1; D possibly corresponds to TRBD2 (6 bases). V was pared by 1 base and J by 5 bases, with 10 bases between. CDR3 length: 14 residues. Germline V gene data show CDR1 as SGHRS and CDR2 as YFSETQ. The CDR3 spells CASSLIGGNNEQFF. The CDR3 nucleotides are TGCGCCAGCAGCTTGATTGGGGGGAACAATGAGCAGTTCTTC.

V gene TRBV2 combines with J gene TRBJ2-4; no reliable D call. The CDR3 has 13 amino acids. V lost 8 bases to trimming and J lost 0 bases, with 8 bases between them. CDR1 and CDR2 (germline): SNHLY, FYNNEI. CDR3 nucleotide sequence: TGTGCCAGCGTTGGCTTAGCCAAAAACATTCAGTACTTC. Encoded protein: CASVGLAKNIQYF.

V gene TRBV27 combines with J gene TRBJ2-7, with D possibly matching TRBD2 (6 bases). CDR3 length: 13 amino acids. CDR1 is MNHEY and CDR2 is SMNVEV in the germline V gene (reference sequence). V lost 6 bases and J lost 2, with 11 bases in between. Written as DNA, the CDR3 is TGTGCCAGCAGGGAGAGGAGGGCCTACGAGCAGTACTTC. Protein product: CASRERRAYEQYF.